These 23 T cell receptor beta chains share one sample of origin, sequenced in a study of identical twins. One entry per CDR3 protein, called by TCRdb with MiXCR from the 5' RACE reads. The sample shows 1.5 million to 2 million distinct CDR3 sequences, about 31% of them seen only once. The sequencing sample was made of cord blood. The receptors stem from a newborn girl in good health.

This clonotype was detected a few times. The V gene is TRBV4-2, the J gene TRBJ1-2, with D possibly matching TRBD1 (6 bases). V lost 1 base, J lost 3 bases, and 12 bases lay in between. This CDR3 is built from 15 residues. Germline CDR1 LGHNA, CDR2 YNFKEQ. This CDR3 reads CASSQAGDDYYGYTF. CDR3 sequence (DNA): TGTGCCAGCAGCCAAGCAGGGGATGATTACTATGGCTACACCTTC.

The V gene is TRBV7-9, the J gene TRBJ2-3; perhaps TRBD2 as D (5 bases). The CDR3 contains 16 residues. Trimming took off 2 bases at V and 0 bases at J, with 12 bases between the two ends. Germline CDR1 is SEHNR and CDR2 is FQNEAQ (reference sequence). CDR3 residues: CASSLLALTSTDTQYF. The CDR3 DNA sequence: TGTGCCAGCAGCTTACTAGCTCTTACCAGCACAGATACGCAGTATTTT.

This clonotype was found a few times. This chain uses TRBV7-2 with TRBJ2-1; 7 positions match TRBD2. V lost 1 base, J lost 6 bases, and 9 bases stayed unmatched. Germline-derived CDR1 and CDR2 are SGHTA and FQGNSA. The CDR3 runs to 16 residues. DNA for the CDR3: TGTGCCAGCAGCTTAGGTATAGGGCTAGCGGCCAATGAGCAGTTCTTC. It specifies CASSLGIGLAANEQFF.

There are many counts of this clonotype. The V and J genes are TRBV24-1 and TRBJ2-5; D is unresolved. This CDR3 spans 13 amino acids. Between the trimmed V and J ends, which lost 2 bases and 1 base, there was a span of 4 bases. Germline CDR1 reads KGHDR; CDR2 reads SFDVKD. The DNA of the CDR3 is TGTGCCACCAGTGATTCACCCCAAGAGACCCAGTACTTC. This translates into CATSDSPQETQYF.

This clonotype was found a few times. The CDR3 sequence is CSARDKGAPRYF. The CDR3, as DNA: TGCAGTGCTAGAGATAAGGGGGCCCCCCGGTACTTC. The rearrangement uses TRBV20-1 and TRBJ2-5; TRBD1 aligns across 7 bases. The CDR3 is 12 amino acids. V lost 0 bases to trimming and J lost 13 bases; unmatched junction nucleotides: 8. Germline V CDR1 and CDR2: DFQATT, SNEGSKA (reference sequence).

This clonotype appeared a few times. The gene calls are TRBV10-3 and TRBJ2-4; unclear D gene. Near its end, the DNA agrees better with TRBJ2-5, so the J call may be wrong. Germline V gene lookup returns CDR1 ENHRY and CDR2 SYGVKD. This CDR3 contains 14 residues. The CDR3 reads CAISESLPHETQYF. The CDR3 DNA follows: TGTGCCATCAGTGAGTCTTTGCCGCATGAGACCCAGTACTTC.

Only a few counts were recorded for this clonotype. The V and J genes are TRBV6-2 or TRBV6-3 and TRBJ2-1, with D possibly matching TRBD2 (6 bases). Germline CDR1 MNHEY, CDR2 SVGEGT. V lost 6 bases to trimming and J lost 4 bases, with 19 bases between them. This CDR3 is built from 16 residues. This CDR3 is CASSIDGGTRYNEQFF. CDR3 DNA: TGTGCCAGCAGCATCGACGGCGGGACGAGGTACAATGAGCAGTTCTTC.

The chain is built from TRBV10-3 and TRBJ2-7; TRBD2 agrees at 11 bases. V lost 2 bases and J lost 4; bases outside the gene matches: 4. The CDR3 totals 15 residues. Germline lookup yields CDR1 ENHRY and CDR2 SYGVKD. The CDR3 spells CAISETSGSHYEQYF. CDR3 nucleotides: TGTGCCATCAGTGAGACTAGCGGGAGCCATTACGAGCAGTACTTC.

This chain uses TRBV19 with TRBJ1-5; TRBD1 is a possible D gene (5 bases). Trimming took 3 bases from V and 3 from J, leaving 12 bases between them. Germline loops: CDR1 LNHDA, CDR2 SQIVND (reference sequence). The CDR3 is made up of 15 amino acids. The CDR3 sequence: CASSMMGTLNQPQHF. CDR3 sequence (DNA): TGTGCCAGTAGTATGATGGGGACTCTCAATCAGCCCCAGCATTTT. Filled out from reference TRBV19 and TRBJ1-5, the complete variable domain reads DGGITQSPKYLFRKEGQNVTLSCEQNLNHDAMYWYRQDPGQGLRLIYYSQIVNDFQKGDIAEGYSVSREKKESFPLTVTSAQKNPTAFYLCASSMMGTLNQPQHFGDGTRLSIL.

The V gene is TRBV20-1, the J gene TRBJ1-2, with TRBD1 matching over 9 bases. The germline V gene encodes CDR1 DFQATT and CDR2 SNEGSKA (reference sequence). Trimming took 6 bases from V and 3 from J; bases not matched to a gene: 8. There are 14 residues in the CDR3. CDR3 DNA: TGCAGTGCCACGACAGGGGGAACTGACTATGGCTACACCTTC. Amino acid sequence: CSATTGGTDYGYTF.

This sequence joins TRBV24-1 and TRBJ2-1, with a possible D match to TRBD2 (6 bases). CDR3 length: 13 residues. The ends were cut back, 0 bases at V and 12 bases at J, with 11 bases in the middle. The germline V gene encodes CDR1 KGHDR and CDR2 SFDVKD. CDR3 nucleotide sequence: TGTGCCACCAGTGATTTGGGGGGGTCGGGGCAGTTCTTC. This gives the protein CATSDLGGSGQFF.

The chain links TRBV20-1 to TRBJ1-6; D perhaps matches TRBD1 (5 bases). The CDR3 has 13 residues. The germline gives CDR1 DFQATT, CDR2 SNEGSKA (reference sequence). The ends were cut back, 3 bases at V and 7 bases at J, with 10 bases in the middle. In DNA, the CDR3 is TGCAGTGCTAGGGGCAGGGACAATTCACCCCTCCACTTT. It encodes CSARGRDNSPLHF.

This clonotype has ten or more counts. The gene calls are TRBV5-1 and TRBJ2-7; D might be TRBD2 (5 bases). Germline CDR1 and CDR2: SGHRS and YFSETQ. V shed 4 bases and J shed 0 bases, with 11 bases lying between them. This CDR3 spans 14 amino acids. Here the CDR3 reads CASSPSGNSYEQYF. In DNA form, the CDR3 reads TGCGCCAGCAGCCCGTCCGGGAACTCCTACGAGCAGTACTTC.

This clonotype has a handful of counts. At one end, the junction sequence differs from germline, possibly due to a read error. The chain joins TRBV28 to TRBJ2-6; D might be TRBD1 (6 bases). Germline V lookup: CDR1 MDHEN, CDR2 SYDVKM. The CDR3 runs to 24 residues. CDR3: CASSLSGFRYGHRAPPSGANVLTF. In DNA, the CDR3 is TGTGCCAGCAGTTTATCGGGTTTTCGGTACGGACACAGGGCTCCTCCTTCTGGGGCTAACGTCCTGACTTTC.

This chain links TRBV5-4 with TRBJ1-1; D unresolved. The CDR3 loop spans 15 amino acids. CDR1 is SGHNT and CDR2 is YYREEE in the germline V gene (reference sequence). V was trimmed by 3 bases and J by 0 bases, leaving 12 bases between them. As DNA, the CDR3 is TGTGCCAGCAGCTCCCGGGTACCCCTGAACACTGAAGCTTTCTTT. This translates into CASSSRVPLNTEAFF.

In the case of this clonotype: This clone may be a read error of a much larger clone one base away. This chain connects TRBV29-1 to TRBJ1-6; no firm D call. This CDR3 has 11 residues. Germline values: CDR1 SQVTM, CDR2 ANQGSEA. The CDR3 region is CSVDGDSPPHF. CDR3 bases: TGCAGCGTTGATGGAGATTCACCCCCCCACTTT.

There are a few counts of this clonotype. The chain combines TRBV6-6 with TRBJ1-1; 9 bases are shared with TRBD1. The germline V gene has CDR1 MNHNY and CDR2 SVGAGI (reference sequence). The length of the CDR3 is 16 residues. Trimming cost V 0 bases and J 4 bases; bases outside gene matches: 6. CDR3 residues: CASSYSGYRGRTEAFF. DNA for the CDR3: TGTGCCAGCAGTTACTCCGGATACAGGGGGCGCACTGAAGCTTTCTTT.

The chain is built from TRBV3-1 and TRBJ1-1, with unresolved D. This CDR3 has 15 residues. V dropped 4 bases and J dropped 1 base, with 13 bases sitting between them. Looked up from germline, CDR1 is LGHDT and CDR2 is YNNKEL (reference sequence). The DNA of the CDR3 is TGTGCCAGCAGCCCCCTGGCAGGAGGGAACACTGAAGCTTTCTTT. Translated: CASSPLAGGNTEAFF.

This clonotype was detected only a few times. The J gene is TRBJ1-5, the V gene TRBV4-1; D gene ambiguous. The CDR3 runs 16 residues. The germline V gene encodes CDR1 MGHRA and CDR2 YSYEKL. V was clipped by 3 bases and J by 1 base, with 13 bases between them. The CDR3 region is CASSQVGGISNQPQHF. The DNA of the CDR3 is TGCGCCAGCAGCCAGGTTGGAGGGATAAGCAATCAGCCCCAGCATTTT.

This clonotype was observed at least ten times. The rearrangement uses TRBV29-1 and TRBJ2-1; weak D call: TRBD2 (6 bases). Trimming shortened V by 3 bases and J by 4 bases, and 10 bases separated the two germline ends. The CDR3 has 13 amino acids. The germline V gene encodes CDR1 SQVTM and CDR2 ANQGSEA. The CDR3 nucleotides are TGCAGCGTTGACCTGGGACTTTACAATGAGCAGTTCTTC. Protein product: CSVDLGLYNEQFF.

CDR3 amino acids: CASRRDPGLIYGYTF. CDR3 nucleotide sequence: TGTGCCAGCAGGAGAGACCCGGGACTGATCTATGGCTACACCTTC. The V and J genes are TRBV27 and TRBJ1-2; D is possibly TRBD1 (5 bases). Germline loops: CDR1 MNHEY, CDR2 SMNVEV (reference sequence). Trimming cost V 6 bases and J 4 bases, with 18 bases left between them. The CDR3 has 15 residues.

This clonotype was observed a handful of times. In DNA, the CDR3 is TGTGCCAGCAGTGAGGTCATGTCCTACGAGCAGTACTTC. Translated, it gives CASSEVMSYEQYF. The V gene is TRBV6-1, the J gene TRBJ2-7; unclear D gene. V shed 3 bases and J shed 1 base, with 7 bases lying between them. The CDR3 consists of 13 residues. Germline V CDR1 and CDR2: MNHNS, SASEGT.

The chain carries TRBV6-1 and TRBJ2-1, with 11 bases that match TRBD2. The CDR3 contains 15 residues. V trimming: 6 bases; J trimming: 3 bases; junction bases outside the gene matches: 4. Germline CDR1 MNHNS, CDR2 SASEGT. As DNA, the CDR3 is TGTGCCAGCAGCCCTAGCGGGAGGTTCTACAATGAGCAGTTCTTC. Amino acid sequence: CASSPSGRFYNEQFF.